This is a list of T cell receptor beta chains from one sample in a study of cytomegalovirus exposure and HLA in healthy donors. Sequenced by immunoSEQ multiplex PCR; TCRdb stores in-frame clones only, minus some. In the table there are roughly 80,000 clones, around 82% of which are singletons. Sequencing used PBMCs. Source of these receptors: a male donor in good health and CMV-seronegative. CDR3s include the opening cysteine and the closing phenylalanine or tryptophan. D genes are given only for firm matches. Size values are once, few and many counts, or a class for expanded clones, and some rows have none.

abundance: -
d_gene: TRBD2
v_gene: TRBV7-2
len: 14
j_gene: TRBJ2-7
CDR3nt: TGTGCCAGCAGCTTGATAGCGGGGTTGTACGAGCAGTACTTC
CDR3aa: CASSLIAGLYEQYF

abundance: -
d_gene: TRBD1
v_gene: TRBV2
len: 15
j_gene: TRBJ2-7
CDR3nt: TGCGCCAGCAGTTCCCAGGGGGCAGCCTCCTACGAGCAGTACTTC
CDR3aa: CASSSQGAASYEQYF

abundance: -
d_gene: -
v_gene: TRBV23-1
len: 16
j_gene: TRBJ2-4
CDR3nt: TGCGCCAGCAGTCAGTCCGGTTACTTAGCCAAAAACATTCAGTACTTC
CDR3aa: CASSQSGYLAKNIQYF

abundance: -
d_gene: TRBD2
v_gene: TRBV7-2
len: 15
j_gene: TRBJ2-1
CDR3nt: TGTGCCAGCAGCTTAGTGGTTAGCGGGAGGAATGAGCAGTTCTTC
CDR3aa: CASSLVVSGRNEQFF

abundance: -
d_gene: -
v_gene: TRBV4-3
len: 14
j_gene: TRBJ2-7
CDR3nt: TGCGCCAGCAGCCAAGGGACAATGTTTTACGAGCAGTACTTC
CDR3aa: CASSQGTMFYEQYF

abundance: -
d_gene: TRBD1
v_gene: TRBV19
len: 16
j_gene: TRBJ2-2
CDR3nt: TGTGCCAGTAGCCCACAGGGGCCCCCGAGCACCGGGGAGCTGTTTTTT
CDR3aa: CASSPQGPPSTGELFF

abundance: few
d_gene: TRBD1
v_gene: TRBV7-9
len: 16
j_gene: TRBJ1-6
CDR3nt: TGTGCCAGCAGCCCAGGGACAGGGAAAGGTAATTCACCCCTCAACTTT
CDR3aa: CASSPGTGKGNSPLNF

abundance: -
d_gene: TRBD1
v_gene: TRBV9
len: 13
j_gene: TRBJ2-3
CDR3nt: TGTGCCAGCAGCGACCCGACAGGGGGCGCGCAGTATTTT
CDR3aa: CASSDPTGGAQYF

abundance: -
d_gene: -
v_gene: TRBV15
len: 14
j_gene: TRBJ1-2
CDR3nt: TGTGCCACCAGCAGAGATCCCGGGAACTATGGCTACACCTTC
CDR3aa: CATSRDPGNYGYTF

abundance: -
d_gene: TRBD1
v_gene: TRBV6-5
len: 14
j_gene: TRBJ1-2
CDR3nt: TGTGCCAGCAGTTACGCCGACAGGGGGACAGGCTACACCTTC
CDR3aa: CASSYADRGTGYTF

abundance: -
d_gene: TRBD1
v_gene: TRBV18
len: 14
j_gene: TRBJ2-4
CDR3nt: TGTGCCAGCTCACCACGTAGACAGGGATACATTCAGTACTTC
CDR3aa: CASSPRRQGYIQYF

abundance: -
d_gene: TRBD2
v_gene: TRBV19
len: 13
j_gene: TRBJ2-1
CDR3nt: TGTGCCAGTAGTCCAGCGGGAGGGTATGAGCAGTTCTTC
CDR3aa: CASSPAGGYEQFF

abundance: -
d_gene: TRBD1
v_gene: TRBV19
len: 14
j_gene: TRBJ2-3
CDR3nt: TGTGCCAGTAGTTTCGACAGGGGCACAGATACGCAGTATTTT
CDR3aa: CASSFDRGTDTQYF

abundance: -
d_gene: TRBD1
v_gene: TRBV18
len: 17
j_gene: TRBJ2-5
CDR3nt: TGTGCCAGCTCACCCAACCCACTTACAGGGGGTTGGGAGACCCAGTACTTC
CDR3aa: CASSPNPLTGGWETQYF

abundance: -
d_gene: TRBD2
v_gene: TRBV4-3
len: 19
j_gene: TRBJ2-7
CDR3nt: TGCGCCAGCAGCCAAGACCCCCCATCGGGTAGCGGGGGGTGGTCCGAGCAGTACTTC
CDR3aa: CASSQDPPSGSGGWSEQYF

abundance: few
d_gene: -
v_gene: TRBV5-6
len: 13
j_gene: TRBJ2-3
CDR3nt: TGTGCCAGCAGCTTGGGACTCACAGATACGCAGTATTTT
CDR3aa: CASSLGLTDTQYF

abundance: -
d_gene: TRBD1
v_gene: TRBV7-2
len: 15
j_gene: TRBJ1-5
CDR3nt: TGTGCCAGCAGCTTATCACAGGGGAACAATCAGCCCCAGCATTTT
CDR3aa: CASSLSQGNNQPQHF

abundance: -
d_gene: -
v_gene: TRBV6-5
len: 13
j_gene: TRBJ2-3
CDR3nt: TGTGCCAGCAGTTTGGGGGGGCGAGATACGCAGTATTTT
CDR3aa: CASSLGGRDTQYF

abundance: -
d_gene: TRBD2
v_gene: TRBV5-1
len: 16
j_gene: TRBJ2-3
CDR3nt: TGCGCCAGCTCTATCTGGGCTAGCGGGGTTGTAGATACGCAGTATTTT
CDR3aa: CASSIWASGVVDTQYF

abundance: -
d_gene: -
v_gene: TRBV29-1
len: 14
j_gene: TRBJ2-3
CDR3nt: TGCAGCGTTGAACCCAAGAGTGTGACAGATACGCAGTATTTT
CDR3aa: CSVEPKSVTDTQYF

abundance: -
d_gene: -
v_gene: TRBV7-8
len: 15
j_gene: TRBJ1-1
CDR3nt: TGTGCCAGCAGCTTAGTCCCCGTGTCCAACACTGAAGCTTTCTTT
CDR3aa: CASSLVPVSNTEAFF

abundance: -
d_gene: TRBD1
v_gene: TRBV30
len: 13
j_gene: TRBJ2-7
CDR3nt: TGTGCCTGGGGGGACAGGGGTTTCCGGGAGCAGTACTTC
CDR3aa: CAWGDRGFREQYF

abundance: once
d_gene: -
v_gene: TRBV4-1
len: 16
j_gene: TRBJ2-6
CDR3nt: TGCGCCAGCAGCCCCAATACAGGGACTGGGGCCAACGTCCTGACTTTC
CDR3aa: CASSPNTGTGANVLTF

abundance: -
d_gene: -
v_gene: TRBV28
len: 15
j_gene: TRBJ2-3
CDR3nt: TGTGCCAGCACCCTGAGCTTGGGCAGCACAGATACGCAGTATTTT
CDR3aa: CASTLSLGSTDTQYF

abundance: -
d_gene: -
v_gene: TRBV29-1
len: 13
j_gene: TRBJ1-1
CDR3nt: TGCAGCGTTGAAGATACGGGAGGGGGGTCGACTTTCTTT
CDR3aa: CSVEDTGGGSTFF

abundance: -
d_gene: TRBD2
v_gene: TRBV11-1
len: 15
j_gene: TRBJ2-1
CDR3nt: TGTGCCAGCAGCCAAACTAGCGGGAGGAGCAATGAGCAGTTCTTC
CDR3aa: CASSQTSGRSNEQFF

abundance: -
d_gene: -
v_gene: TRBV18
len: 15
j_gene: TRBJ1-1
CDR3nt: TGTGCCAGCTTCGGGGATATGTACATGAACACTGAAGCTTTCTTT
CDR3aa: CASFGDMYMNTEAFF

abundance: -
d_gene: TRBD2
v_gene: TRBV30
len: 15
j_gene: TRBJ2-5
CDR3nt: TGTGCCTGGAGTGTAGGTGGAGCGGGGGGGGAGACCCAGTACTTC
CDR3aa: CAWSVGGAGGETQYF

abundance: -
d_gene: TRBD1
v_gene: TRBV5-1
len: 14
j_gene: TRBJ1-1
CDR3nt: TGCGCCAGCAGACCAGGGGGCACGGACACTGAAGCTTTCTTT
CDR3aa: CASRPGGTDTEAFF

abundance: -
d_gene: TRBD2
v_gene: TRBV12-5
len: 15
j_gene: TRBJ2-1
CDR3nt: TGTGCTAGTGGTTGGGGGACTAGTCGATACAATGAGCAGTTCTTC
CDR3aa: CASGWGTSRYNEQFF

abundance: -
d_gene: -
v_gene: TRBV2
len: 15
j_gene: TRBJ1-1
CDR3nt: TGTGCCAGCAGTGTGGGTCCAGGGTTGGGCACTGAAGCTTTCTTT
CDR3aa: CASSVGPGLGTEAFF

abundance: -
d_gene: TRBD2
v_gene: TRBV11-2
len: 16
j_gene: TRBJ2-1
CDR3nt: TGTGCCAGCGCCTCGGGAATAGCGGGGGGTGGAAATGAGCAGTTCTTC
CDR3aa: CASASGIAGGGNEQFF

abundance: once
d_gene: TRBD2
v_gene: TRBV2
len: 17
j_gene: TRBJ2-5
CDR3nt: TGTGCCAGCACGGCTAGCGGGAGGCTACTGTGGGGGGAGACCCAGTACTTC
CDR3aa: CASTASGRLLWGETQYF

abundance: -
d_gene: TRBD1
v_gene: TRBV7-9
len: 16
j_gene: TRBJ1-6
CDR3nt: TGTGCCAGCAGTCTTATATCCGGACAGGGGAGTTCACCCCTCCACTTT
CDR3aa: CASSLISGQGSSPLHF

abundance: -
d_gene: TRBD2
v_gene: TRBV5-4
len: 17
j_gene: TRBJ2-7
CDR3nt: TGTGCCAGCAGCTTGTCGATAGCGGGGGCCGGAAACTACGAGCAGTACTTC
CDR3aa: CASSLSIAGAGNYEQYF

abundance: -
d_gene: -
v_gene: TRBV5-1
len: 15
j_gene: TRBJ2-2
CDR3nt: TGCGCCAGCAGCTCCCGTCGGGGTGACACCGGGGAGCTGTTTTTT
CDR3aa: CASSSRRGDTGELFF

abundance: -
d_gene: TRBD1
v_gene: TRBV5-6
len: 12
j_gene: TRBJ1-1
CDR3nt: TGTGCCAGCAGCCCGTGGGACAGTGAAGCTTTCTTT
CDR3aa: CASSPWDSEAFF

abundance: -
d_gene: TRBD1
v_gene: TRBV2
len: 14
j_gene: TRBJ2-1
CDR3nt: TGTGCCAGCGCGGGACAGGGTGGGATCAATGAGCAGTTCTTC
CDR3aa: CASAGQGGINEQFF

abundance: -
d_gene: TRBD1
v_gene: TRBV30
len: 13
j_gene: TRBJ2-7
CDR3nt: TGTGCCTGGAGCCGGGACAGGGGGTACGAGCAGTACTTC
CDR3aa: CAWSRDRGYEQYF

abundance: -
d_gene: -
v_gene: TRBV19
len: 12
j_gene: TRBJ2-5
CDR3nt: TGTGCCAGTAGTAACACGGGTGAGACCCAGTACTTC
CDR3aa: CASSNTGETQYF

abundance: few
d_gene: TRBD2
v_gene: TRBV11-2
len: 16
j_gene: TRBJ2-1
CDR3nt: TGTGCCAGCAGCTTAATCCGACTAGCGGGAGCTGGGGAGCAGTTCTTC
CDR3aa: CASSLIRLAGAGEQFF

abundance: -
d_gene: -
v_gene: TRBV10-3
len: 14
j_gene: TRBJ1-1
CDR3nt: TGTGCCATCACCACGGACAGCTTGAACACTGAAGCTTTCTTT
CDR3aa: CAITTDSLNTEAFF

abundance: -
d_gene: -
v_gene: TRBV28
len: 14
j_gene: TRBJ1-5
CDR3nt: TGTGCCAGCAGGGGTGCAGGGGTTGATCAGCCCCAGCATTTT
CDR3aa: CASRGAGVDQPQHF

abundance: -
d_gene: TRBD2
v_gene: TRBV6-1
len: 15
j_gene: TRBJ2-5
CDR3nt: TGTGCCAACGGACTAGCGGGAGGGGTACAAGAGACCCAGTACTTC
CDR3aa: CANGLAGGVQETQYF

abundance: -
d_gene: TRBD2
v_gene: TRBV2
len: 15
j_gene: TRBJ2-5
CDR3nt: TGTGCCAGCGGAAGACTAGCGGGCCTCCAAGAGACCCAGTACTTC
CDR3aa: CASGRLAGLQETQYF

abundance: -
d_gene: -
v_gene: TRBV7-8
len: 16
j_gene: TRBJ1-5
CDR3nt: TGTGCCAGCAGCACTGAGGGCCGTTATAGCAATCAGCCCCAGCATTTT
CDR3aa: CASSTEGRYSNQPQHF

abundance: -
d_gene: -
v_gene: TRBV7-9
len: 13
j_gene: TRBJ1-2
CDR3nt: TGTGCCAGCAGTCACGACAATAACTATGGCTACACCTTC
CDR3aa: CASSHDNNYGYTF

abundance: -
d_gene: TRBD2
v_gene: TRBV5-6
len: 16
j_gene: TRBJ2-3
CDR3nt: TGTGCCAGCAGTCCGACTAGCGGGGGGCCGAAAGATACGCAGTATTTT
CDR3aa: CASSPTSGGPKDTQYF

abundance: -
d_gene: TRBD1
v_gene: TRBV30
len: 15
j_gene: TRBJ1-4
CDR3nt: TGTGCCTGGAGACGCCTGGGACAGGGGGATGAAAAACTGTTTTTT
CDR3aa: CAWRRLGQGDEKLFF

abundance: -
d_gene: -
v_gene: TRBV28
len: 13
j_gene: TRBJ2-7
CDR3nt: TGTGCCAGCAGTAATCAGGTGCCCCACGAGCAGTACTTC
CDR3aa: CASSNQVPHEQYF

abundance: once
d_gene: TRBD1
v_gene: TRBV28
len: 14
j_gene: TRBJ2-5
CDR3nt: TGTGCCAGCAGTCCGGGGGACAGGGGAGAGACCCAGTACTTC
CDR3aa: CASSPGDRGETQYF

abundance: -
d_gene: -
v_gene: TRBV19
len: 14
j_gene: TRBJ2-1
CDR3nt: TGTGCCAGAGATTTCGAAGTCGCAGAAAATGAGCAGTTCTTC
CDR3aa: CARDFEVAENEQFF